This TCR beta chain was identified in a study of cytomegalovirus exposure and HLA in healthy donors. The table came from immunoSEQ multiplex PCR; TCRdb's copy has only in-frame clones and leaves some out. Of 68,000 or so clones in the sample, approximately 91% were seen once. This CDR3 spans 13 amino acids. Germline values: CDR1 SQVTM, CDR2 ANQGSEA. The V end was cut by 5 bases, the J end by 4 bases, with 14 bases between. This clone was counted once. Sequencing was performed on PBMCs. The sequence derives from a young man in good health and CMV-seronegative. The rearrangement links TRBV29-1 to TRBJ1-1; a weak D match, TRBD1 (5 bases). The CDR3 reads CSVRAGPSTEAFF. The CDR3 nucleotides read TGCAGCGTTAGAGCAGGGCCGAGCACTGAAGCTTTCTTT.